This T cell receptor beta chain originates from a study of blood T cell repertoires in COVID-19. For the study at large: COVID-19 samples collected from the United States, Italy and Spain covered acute and convalescent phases. PBMCs, B-cell-depleted T cells, or T cells were the source of the cDNA or gDNA that made up the material.

Per the authors' pipeline: Reference gene primer amplification gave estimated nucleated cell counts. Data came from immunoSEQ multiplex PCR; TCRdb stores just in-frame clones and leaves some out. The V and J calls and clone size were taken over from that table, and D and trimming were inferred from the DNA. The data contain roughly 340,000 clones, approximately 90% of them singletons. The CDR3 runs to 14 residues. Per the germline V gene, CDR1 is SGHNT and CDR2 is YENEEA. V was cut by 0 bases and J by 5 bases, with 10 bases left in between. Sequenced sample: peripheral blood. This chain connects TRBV11-3 to TRBJ1-1; D not resolved. The receptor was isolated from a woman under 30 who had recovered from COVID-19. CDR3: CASSLDRGMTEAFF. The CDR3 bases are TGTGCCAGCAGCTTAGATCGGGGTATGACTGAAGCTTTCTTT.